Below are 9 T cell receptor beta chains sequenced from a single sample in a study of cytomegalovirus exposure and HLA in healthy donors. Produced via immunoSEQ multiplex PCR; TCRdb's table is partial and in-frame only. Here the sample spans some 76,000 clones, approximately 94% being singletons. The sequencing sample was made of PBMCs. These TCRs come from a woman aged 18-29 years in good health and CMV-seropositive.

The genes are TRBV6-1 and TRBJ2-2; perhaps TRBD2 as D (6 bases). CDR1 is MNHNS and CDR2 is SASEGT in the germline V gene. Trimming removed 10 bases from V and 6 bases from J, with 21 bases in between. The CDR3 covers 15 residues. The CDR3 sequence is CATPLDLEGPGELFF. CDR3 DNA: TGTGCCACCCCGCTGGACTTGGAGGGTCCCGGGGAGCTGTTTTTT.

The gene calls are TRBV19 and TRBJ1-1; 7 bases map to TRBD1. CDR3 length equals 17 residues. The trim removed 5 bases at V and 0 bases at J, leaving 12 bases unmatched. The germline CDR1 and CDR2 sequences are LNHDA and SQIVND (reference sequence). DNA for the CDR3: TGTGCCAGTAGTCGGCTAAAATTGGGACAGTTGAACACTGAAGCTTTCTTT. As protein: CASSRLKLGQLNTEAFF.

The rearrangement links TRBV7-2 to TRBJ2-7; weak D call: TRBD2 (6 bases). This CDR3 region has 15 residues. Germline CDR1 reads SGHTA; CDR2 reads FQGNSA. V was clipped by 1 base and J by 0 bases, with 10 bases between them. The CDR3 DNA follows: TGTGCCAGCAGCTTAGAGGGACTTACCTCCTACGAGCAGTACTTC. It is translated as CASSLEGLTSYEQYF.

The chain is built from TRBV7-9 and TRBJ1-1, with TRBD1 matching over 7 bases. After removal of 1 base from V and 3 bases from J, the junction contained 5 bases not matched to a gene. The CDR3 loop spans 15 amino acids. From germline, CDR1 is SEHNR and CDR2 FQNEAQ (reference sequence). This chain's CDR3 is CASSLGQGRHTEAFF. The DNA of the CDR3 is TGTGCCAGCAGCTTAGGACAGGGTAGGCACACTGAAGCTTTCTTT.

The table lists this clone with a count of one. The chain employs TRBV7-2 and TRBJ2-2, with D unresolved. Germline V gene data show CDR1 as SGHTA and CDR2 as FQGNSA. CDR3 length equals 14 residues. Between the trimmed V and J ends, which lost 1 base and 6 bases, there was a span of 9 bases. CDR3 sequence: CASSLGWASGELFF. The CDR3 DNA reads TGTGCCAGCAGCTTAGGCTGGGCTTCCGGGGAGCTGTTTTTT.

The gene calls are TRBV5-4 and TRBJ2-3, with unresolved D. V gave up 5 bases and J gave up 1 base, with 14 bases separating them. Germline CDR1 SGHNT, CDR2 YYREEE (reference sequence). The CDR3 has 15 residues. The CDR3 loop is CASRTQSPGTDTQYF. CDR3 nucleotide sequence: TGTGCCAGCAGAACACAGAGCCCAGGCACAGATACGCAGTATTTT.

The chain links TRBV7-2 to TRBJ2-5; 10 bases are shared with TRBD2. Germline V gives CDR1 SGHTA, CDR2 FQGNSA. The CDR3 extends over 13 amino acids. V shed 8 bases and J 6 bases; nucleotides not matched to a gene: 6. The CDR3 here is CASEAGGRKTQYF. DNA for the CDR3: TGTGCCAGCGAAGCGGGGGGGAGGAAGACCCAGTACTTC.

The chain couples TRBV10-3 to TRBJ2-3, with TRBD2 identical over 8 bases. V was clipped by 4 bases and J by 3 bases; unmatched bases: 6. CDR1 ENHRY and CDR2 SYGVKD come from the germline V gene. This CDR3 has 15 residues. CDR3 in amino acids: CAISGSGGPTDTQYF. In nucleotides, the CDR3 is TGTGCCATCAGTGGGTCGGGAGGGCCGACAGATACGCAGTATTTT.

The chain recombines TRBV9 with TRBJ1-4, with TRBD1 as a possible D gene (5 bases). Looked up from germline, CDR1 is SGDLS and CDR2 is YYNGEE. V dropped 1 base and J dropped 8 bases, with 18 bases sitting between them. There are 16 residues in the CDR3. In DNA, the CDR3 is TGTGCCAGCAGCGTACTATCTGGCAGGGTCGGGGAAAAACTGTTTTTT. It codes for CASSVLSGRVGEKLFF. The complete variable domain, with remaining parts taken from reference TRBV9 and TRBJ1-4, reads DSGVTQTPKHLITATGQRVTLRCSPRSGDLSVYWYQQSLDQGLQFLIQYYNGEERAKGNILERFSAQQFPDLHSELNLSSLELGDSALYFCASSVLSGRVGEKLFFGSGTQLSVL.